The clone carrying this T cell receptor (beta chain) was counted a single time. Its antigen is unidentified. This record comes from a study of T cell responses to AZD1222 COVID-19 vaccine. The CDR3 consists of 13 residues. Trimming shortened V by 4 bases and J by 3 bases, and 10 bases separated the two germline ends. Measured with immunoSEQ multiplex PCR; TCRdb has only the in-frame clones, and not every one. The table has 95,000 to 110,000 clones, 87% seen once. General observations from the study: The study found vaccine-associated CD4 TCRs spanning spike, dominant at 160-218 and 743-854. There were mostly white British donors and more females than males, and clonal diversity was possibly underestimated. A rise in Spike-specific TCR breadth and depth followed two AZD1222 doses.

The sequence derives from an adult who received the AZD1222 COVID-19 vaccine. The sample was peripheral blood, taken 28 days after the second AZD1222 dose. V is TRBV12-3 or TRBV12-4 and J is TRBJ2-7; D is perhaps TRBD1 (6 bases). Here the CDR3 reads CASSSGQSYEQYF. CDR3 bases: TGTGCCAGCAGTTCTGGACAGAGCTACGAGCAGTACTTC.